Following are 4 T cell receptor beta chains from one sample sequenced in a study of shared clonotypes between healthy human individuals. The protocol was immunoSEQ multiplex PCR, while the TCRdb copy is restricted to in-frame clones and leaves out a portion. The top ten clones hold 1.2% of a sample with about 2 million clones, about 95% of them seen once. The naive CD8 subset, CD45RO-negative cells positively selected for CCR7, excluded terminally differentiated effector memory CD45RA+ cells. Specimen: naive CD8+ T cells sorted from blood. These receptors all stem from a man in his late teens or twenties in good health.

This clone has just one count. The rearrangement links TRBV21-1 to TRBJ1-5; the listed D gene, TRBD1, was not tested against the DNA. TRBV21-1 is marked as a pseudogene. This CDR3 is 15 amino acids long. CDR3 in amino acids: CASSLLWGNDQPQHF. The CDR3 DNA reads TGTGCCAGCAGCCTACTTTGGGGCAACGATCAGCCCCAGCATTTT.

The gene calls are TRBV6-1 and TRBJ2-2; 16 positions agree with TRBD2. V lost 4 bases to trimming and J lost 2 bases; unmatched junction nucleotides: 7. Germline V gene sequence: CDR1 MNHNS, CDR2 SASEGT. CDR3 length equals 19 residues. The DNA of the CDR3 is TGTGCCAGCAGTGGGCCGGGACTAGCGGGAGGGTTAAACACCGGGGAGCTGTTTTTT. Protein product: CASSGPGLAGGLNTGELFF.

This clone was picked up one time. Other DNA sequences within the sample encode an identical CDR3. V usage is TRBV27 and J usage is TRBJ2-5; 8 nucleotides align to TRBD1. The CDR3 length is 13 residues. Germline trimming cut 6 bases from V and 3 bases from J; bases unmatched to any gene: 3. CDR1 and CDR2 (germline): MNHEY, SMNVEV (reference sequence). The DNA of the CDR3 is TGTGCCAGCAGCCTGGACAGGGAAGAGACCCAGTACTTC. Protein product: CASSLDREETQYF.

This clone has just one count. This sequence joins TRBV28 and TRBJ2-3; D is uncertain. The length of the CDR3 is 15 residues. V was pared by 2 bases and J by 2 bases, with 11 bases between. Germline V lookup: CDR1 MDHEN, CDR2 SYDVKM. The CDR3 DNA sequence: TGTGCCAGCAGTTTAGCTAGAGAAGCCACAGATACGCAGTATTTT. Its protein is CASSLAREATDTQYF.